The TCR beta chain under discussion was sequenced for a study of long-term antiretroviral therapy in people with HIV. This CDR3 is 16 amino acids long. CDR1 and CDR2 (germline): MNHEY, SMNVEV (reference sequence). With V trimmed by 2 bases and J by 2 bases, 7 bases remained unmatched. immunoSEQ v3.0 was run at survey level. Assay: immunoSEQ multiplex PCR; the TCRdb copy retains only in-frame clones and omits some. The table has 25,000 to 30,000 clones, 70% to 90% seen once. The sample in question was unsorted PBMCs, obtained 3 years after starting antiretroviral therapy. The chain couples TRBV27 to TRBJ2-3; 7 bases agree with TRBD2. The clonotype comes from a man aged 40-50 years with HIV. Written as DNA, the CDR3 is TGTGCCAGCAGTTTAATAGGACTAGAACACACAGATACGCAGTATTTT. The encoded protein is CASSLIGLEHTDTQYF.